A single T cell receptor beta chain is shown here with its context. No antigen is known for it. These data belong to a study of T cells after yellow fever vaccination. Study-wide background: Preparation of fractions with low cell numbers was performed using SMART-Seq v4 Ultra Low Input.

V was shortened by 7 bases and J by 7 bases, with 17 bases between the two germline ends. The CDR3 totals 14 residues. Germline V lookup: CDR1 MNHNS, CDR2 SASEGT. Study-level results: Abundant bulk-population clonotypes could contaminate the FACS-sorted repertoires. Only a minor proportion of clonotypes was detected across both CD4 and CD8 compartments.

Production of TCR cDNA was by 5'RACE template switching, which also added a universal primer site and UMIs. TCRdb analysed the 5' RACE reads with MiXCR anew, one entry per CDR3 protein. The sample lists a few hundred thousand distinct CDR3 sequences, 8.7% occurring once. This receptor was taken from a young man who received the YFV17D yellow fever vaccine. This chain uses TRBV6-1 with TRBJ1-5, with D hard to call. Here the sequenced sample was PBMCs, taken on the day of the first yellow fever vaccination. The DNA for the CDR3 is TGTGCCAGCACCCAGACCCGGACGGGCCAGCCCCAGCATTTT. Amino acids: CASTQTRTGQPQHF.